The present TCR beta chain was sequenced within a study of identical twins. MiXCR was run by TCRdb on the 5' RACE reads, yielding one entry per CDR3 protein. The sample consists of 1.5 million to 2 million distinct CDR3 sequences, less than 35% of them appearing once. In regard to this clonotype: No antigen is known for it.

Study-wide results and caveats: The study found that models underestimated out-of-frame TCR alpha sharing in monozygotic twins. Beta clonotypes that were abundant in cord blood contained fewer insertions, a pattern absent from memory repertoires. Sequences that were beta out-of-frame showed weaker excess twin sharing.

The CDR3 has 17 amino acids. Germline CDR1 is KGHDR and CDR2 is SFDVKD. Deletions cut 5 bases from V and 2 bases from J, with 19 bases between. Healthy Caucasians were all of the donors. The genes are TRBV24-1 and TRBJ2-3; D is uncertain. The sequenced material came from cord blood. The receptor was derived from a newborn girl in good health. In DNA form, the CDR3 reads TGTGCCACCAGTGGCCGTCCGGGCGTCCCACACACAGATACGCAGTATTTT. It yields the protein CATSGRPGVPHTDTQYF.